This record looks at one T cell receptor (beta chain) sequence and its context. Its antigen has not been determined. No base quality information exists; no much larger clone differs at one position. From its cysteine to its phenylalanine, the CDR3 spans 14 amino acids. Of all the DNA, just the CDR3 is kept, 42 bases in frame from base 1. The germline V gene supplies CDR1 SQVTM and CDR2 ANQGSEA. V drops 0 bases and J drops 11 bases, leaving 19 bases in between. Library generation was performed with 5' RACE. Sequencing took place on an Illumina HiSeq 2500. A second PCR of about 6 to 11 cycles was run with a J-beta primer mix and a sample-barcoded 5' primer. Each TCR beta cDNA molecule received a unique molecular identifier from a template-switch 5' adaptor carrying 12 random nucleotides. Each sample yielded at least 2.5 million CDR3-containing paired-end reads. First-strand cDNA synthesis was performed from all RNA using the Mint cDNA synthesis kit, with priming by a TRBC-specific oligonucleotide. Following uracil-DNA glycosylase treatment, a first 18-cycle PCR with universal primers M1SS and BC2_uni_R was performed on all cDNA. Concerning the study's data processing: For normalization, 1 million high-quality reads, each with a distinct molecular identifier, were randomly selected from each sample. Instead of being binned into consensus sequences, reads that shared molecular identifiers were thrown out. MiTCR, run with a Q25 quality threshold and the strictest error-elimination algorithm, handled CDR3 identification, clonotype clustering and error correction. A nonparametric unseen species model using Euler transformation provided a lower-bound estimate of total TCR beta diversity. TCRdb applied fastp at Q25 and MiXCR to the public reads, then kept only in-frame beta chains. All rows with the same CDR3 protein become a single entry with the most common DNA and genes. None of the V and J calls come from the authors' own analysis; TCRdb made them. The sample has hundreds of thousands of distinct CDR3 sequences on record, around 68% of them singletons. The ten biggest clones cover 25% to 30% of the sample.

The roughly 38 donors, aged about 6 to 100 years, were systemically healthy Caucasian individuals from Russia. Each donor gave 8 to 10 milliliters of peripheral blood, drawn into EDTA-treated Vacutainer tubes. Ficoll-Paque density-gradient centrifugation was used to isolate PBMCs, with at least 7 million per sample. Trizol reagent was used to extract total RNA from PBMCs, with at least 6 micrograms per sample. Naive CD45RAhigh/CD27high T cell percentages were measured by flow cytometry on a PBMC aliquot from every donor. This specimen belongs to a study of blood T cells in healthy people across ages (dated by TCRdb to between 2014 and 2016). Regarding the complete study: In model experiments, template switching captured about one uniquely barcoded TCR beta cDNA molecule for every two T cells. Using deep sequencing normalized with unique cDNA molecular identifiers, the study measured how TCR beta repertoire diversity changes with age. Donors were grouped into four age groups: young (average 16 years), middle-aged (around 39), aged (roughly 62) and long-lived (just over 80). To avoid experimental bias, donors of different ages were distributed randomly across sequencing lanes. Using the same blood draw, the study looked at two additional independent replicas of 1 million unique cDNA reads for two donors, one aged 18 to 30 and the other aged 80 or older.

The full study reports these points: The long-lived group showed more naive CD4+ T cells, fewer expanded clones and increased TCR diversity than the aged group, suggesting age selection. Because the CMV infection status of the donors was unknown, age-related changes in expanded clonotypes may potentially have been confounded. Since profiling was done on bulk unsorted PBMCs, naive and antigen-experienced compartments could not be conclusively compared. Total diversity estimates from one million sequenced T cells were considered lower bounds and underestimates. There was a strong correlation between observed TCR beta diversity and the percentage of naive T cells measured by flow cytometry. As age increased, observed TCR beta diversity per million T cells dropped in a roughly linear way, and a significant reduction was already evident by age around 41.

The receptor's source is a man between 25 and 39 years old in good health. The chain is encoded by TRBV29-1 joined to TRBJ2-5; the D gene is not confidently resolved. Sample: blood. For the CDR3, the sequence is CSVEDGVLGYGQYF. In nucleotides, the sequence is TGCAGCGTTGAAGATGGGGTTTTGGGCTACGGGCAGTACTTC.